This T cell receptor (beta chain) was obtained from a study of beta chain features in type 1 diabetes. Study-wide results and caveats: Patients' naive, central memory and Treg TCRB repertoires seemed closer to one another than those of healthy donors.

The sequenced template was cDNA made from the entire isolated RNA. The method was immunoSEQ multiplex PCR; TCRdb's version includes in-frame clones alone and lacks a portion of them. The sample contains 350,000 to 450,000 clones, roughly 14% of which appear only once. This clone has just a few counts. Antigen specificity is unknown. Germline CDR1 SGHTA, CDR2 FQGNSA. The CDR3 has 12 residues. The ends were cut back, 2 bases at V and 8 bases at J, with 7 bases in the middle. A heparinised blood draw that averaged about 120 mL was obtained once from each donor. Sequenced material: naive CD4+ T cells from blood. J is TRBJ2-4 and V is TRBV7-2, with unresolved D. The receptor's source is a man under 40 in good health. CDR3 coding DNA: TGTGCCAGCAGCTTATACACAGACATTCAGTACTTC. Its translation is CASSLYTDIQYF.